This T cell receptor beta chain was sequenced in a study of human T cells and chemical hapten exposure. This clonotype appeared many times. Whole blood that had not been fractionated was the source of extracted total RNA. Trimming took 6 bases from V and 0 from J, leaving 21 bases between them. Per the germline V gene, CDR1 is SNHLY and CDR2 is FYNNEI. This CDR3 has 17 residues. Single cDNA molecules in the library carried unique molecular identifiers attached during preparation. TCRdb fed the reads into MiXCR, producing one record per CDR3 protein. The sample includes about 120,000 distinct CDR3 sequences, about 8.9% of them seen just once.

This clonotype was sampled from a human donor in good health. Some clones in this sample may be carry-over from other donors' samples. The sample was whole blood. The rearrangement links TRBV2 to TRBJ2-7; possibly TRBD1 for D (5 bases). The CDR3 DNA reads TGTGCCAGCAGAAAGTTACGGATTACAGGTCCCTCCTACGAGCAGTACTTC. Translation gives CASRKLRITGPSYEQYF.